These 9 T cell receptor beta chains originate from one sample sequenced in a study of immune characterization of retroperitoneal liposarcoma. TCRdb reprocessed the PCR reads with MiXCR, giving one entry per CDR3 protein. The profile covers roughly 9,300 distinct CDR3 sequences, with about 39% appearing a single time and 9.5% to 13% taken by the ten largest. The sequencing sample was made of tumor tissue. The receptors come from a female donor with retroperitoneal liposarcoma.

The chain has TRBV6-1 and TRBJ2-3, with 7 bases that match TRBD1. With V trimmed by 5 bases and J by 7 bases, 3 bases remained unmatched. The germline CDR1 and CDR2 sequences are MNHNS and SASEGT. This CDR3 has 12 amino acids. CDR3 residues: CASSRQGYTQYF. CDR3 coding DNA: TGTGCCAGCAGTAGACAGGGATATACGCAGTATTTT.

The chain joins TRBV6-5 to TRBJ2-1; 8 bases map to TRBD2. The J segment lost 6 bases and the V segment lost 8 bases, leaving 18 bases of the junction unmatched. Germline V lookup: CDR1 MNHEY, CDR2 SVGAGI. CDR3 size: 17 residues. The CDR3 sequence is CASWGPSPAGGGNEQFF. DNA for the CDR3: TGTGCCAGCTGGGGCCCCAGCCCCGCGGGGGGCGGCAATGAGCAGTTCTTC.

The CDR3 bases are TGTGCCAGCAGTTCTCGCCGGGCCGGGACAGAAGCTTTCTTT. It specifies CASSSRRAGTEAFF. This chain links TRBV6-2 or TRBV6-3 with TRBJ1-1; tentative D call: TRBD1 (6 bases). CDR3 length equals 14 residues. V was pared by 4 bases and J by 8 bases, with 17 bases between. Germline V lookup: CDR1 MNHEY, CDR2 SVGEGT.

Only a few counts were recorded for this clonotype. This chain links TRBV6-1 with TRBJ2-3; TRBD2 matches 8 bases. J lost 0 bases, V lost 8 bases, and 10 bases had no gene match. CDR3 size: 16 residues. The V gene's germline CDR1 is MNHNS and CDR2 SASEGT. For the CDR3, the DNA is TGTGCCAGCCTCCCTTCGGGGGGGGTAAGCACAGATACGCAGTATTTT. It encodes CASLPSGGVSTDTQYF.

This clonotype was found a few times. J is TRBJ2-3 and V is TRBV7-2; D gene uncertain. V lost 5 bases, J lost 2 bases, and 23 bases lay in between. The CDR3 is 18 amino acids. CDR1 and CDR2 (germline): SGHTA, FQGNSA. The CDR3 DNA reads TGTGCCAGCAGCCGGCCTCGCGGAGCTGGCGAAAACACAGATACGCAGTATTTT. This translates into CASSRPRGAGENTDTQYF.

This clonotype was seen only a few times. This rearrangement joins TRBV7-2 to TRBJ2-1, with TRBD2 matching 7 bases. The CDR3 sequence is 14 residues long. The germline CDR1 and CDR2 sequences are SGHTA and FQGNSA. V gave up 5 bases and J gave up 10 bases; unmatched junction bases: 11. CDR3: CASSIGGSLYEQFF. The CDR3 DNA follows: TGTGCCAGCAGCATCGGGGGGAGCCTCTACGAGCAGTTCTTC.

As for this clonotype: This clone may be a read error of a much larger clone one base away. V usage is TRBV12-3 or TRBV12-4 and J usage is TRBJ2-1; D not resolved. This CDR3 has 12 residues. Trimming cost V 1 base and J 10 bases, with 8 bases left between them. CDR3 residues: CASSLEGVEQFF. As DNA, the CDR3 is TGTGCCAGCAGTTTAGAAGGAGTGGAGCAGTTCTTC.

This chain links TRBV6-1 with TRBJ2-5; 10 nucleotides match TRBD1. There are 14 residues in the CDR3. V gave up 8 bases and J gave up 3 bases; unmatched junction bases: 6. Germline CDR1 reads MNHNS; CDR2 reads SASEGT. The CDR3 nucleotides are TGTGCCAGCTCTCGGACAGGGGGGGAAGAGACCCAGTACTTC. Translated, it gives CASSRTGGEETQYF.

The genes are TRBV6-1 and TRBJ2-1, with D possibly matching TRBD1 (6 bases). There are 17 residues in the CDR3. Deletions cut 6 bases from V and 9 bases from J, with 27 bases between. Germline V gene lookup returns CDR1 MNHNS and CDR2 SASEGT. The CDR3 region has the DNA TGTGCCAGCAGCAAGATCCCGGGACATCCTCCAGTTGGTGAGCAGTTCTTC. Encoded protein: CASSKIPGHPPVGEQFF.